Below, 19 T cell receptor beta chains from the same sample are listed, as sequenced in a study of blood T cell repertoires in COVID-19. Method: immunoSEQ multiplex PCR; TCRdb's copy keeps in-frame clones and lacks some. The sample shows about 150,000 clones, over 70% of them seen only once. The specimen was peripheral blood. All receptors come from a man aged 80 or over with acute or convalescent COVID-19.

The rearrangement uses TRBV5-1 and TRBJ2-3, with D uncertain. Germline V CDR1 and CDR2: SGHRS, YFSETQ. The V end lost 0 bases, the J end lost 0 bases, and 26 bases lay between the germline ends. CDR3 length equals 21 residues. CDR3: CASSLVGSSGPLIQSTDTQYF. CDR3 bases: TGCGCCAGCAGCTTGGTCGGTTCGTCAGGCCCCCTTATCCAGAGCACAGATACGCAGTATTTT.

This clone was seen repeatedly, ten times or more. CDR3 coding DNA: TGTGCCAGCAGTCCTCGGGCTAGCGGGGGGTTTGAAGAGACCCAGTACTTC. Encoded protein: CASSPRASGGFEETQYF. The rearrangement uses TRBV27 and TRBJ2-5, with 11 bases that match TRBD2. The CDR3 covers 17 residues. Unmatched junction bases numbered 11, after V lost 5 bases and J lost 3 bases. The germline CDR1 and CDR2 sequences are MNHEY and SMNVEV (reference sequence).

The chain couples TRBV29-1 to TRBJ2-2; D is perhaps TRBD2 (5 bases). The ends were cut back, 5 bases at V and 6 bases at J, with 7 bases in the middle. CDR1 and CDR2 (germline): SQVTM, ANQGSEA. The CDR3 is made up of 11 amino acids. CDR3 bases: TGCAGCGTTCATAGCGCCGGGGAGCTGTTTTTT. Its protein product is CSVHSAGELFF.

Here the CDR3 DNA reads TGTGCCAGCCAATTAGCCGGGGAGCTGTTTTTT. It is translated as CASQLAGELFF. V usage is TRBV28 and J usage is TRBJ2-2; D gene unclear. CDR3 length equals 11 residues. V was shortened by 8 bases and J by 6 bases, with 7 bases between the two germline ends. Germline values: CDR1 MDHEN, CDR2 SYDVKM. Drawing the rest from reference TRBV28 and TRBJ2-2, the complete variable domain is DVKVTQSSRYLVKRTGEKVFLECVQDMDHENMFWYRQDPGLGLRLIYFSYDVKMKEKGDIPEGYSVSREKKERFSLILESASTNQTSMYLCASQLAGELFFGEGSRLTVL.

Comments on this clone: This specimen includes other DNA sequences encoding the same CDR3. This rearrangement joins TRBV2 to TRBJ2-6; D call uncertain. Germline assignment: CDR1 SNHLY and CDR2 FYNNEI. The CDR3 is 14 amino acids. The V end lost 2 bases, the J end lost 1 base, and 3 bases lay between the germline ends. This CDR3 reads CASSEYSGANVLTF. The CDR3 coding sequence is TGTGCCAGCAGTGAATATTCTGGGGCCAACGTCCTGACTTTC. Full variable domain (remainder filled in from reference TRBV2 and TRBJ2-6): EPEVTQTPSHQVTQMGQEVILRCVPISNHLYFYWYRQILGQKVEFLVSFYNNEISEKSEIFDDQFSVERPDGSNFTLKIRSTKLEDSAMYFCASSEYSGANVLTFGAGSRLTVL.

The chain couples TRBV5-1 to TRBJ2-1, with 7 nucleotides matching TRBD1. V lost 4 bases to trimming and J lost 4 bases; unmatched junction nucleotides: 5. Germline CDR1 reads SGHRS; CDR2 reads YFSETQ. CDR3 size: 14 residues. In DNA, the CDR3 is TGCGCCAGCAGCCTCGGGGACAGATACAATGAGCAGTTCTTC. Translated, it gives CASSLGDRYNEQFF.

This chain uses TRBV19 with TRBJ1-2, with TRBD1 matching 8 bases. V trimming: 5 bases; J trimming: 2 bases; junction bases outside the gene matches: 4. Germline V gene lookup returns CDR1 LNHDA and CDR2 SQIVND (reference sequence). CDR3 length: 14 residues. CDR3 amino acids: CASSGQGVNYGYTF. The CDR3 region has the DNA TGTGCCAGTAGTGGACAGGGCGTGAACTATGGCTACACCTTC.

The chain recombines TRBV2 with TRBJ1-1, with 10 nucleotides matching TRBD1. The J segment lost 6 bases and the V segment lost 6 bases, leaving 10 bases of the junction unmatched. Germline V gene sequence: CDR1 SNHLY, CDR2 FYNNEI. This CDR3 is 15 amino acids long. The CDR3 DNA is TGTGCCAGCAGGGGACAGGGGAGGAGTAATGCTGAAGCTTTCTTT. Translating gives CASRGQGRSNAEAFF.

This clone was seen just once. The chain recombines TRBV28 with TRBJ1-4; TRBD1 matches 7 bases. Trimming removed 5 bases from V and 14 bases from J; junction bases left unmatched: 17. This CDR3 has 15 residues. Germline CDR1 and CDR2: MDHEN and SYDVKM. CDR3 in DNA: TGTGCCAGCAGTCCCCACGGGACAGTCAACAGAACCCTGTTTTTT. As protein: CASSPHGTVNRTLFF.

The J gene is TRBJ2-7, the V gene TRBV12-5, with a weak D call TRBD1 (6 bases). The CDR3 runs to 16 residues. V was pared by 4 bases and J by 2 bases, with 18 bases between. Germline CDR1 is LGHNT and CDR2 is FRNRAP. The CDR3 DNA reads TGTGCTAGTGGTTCTCGTCCGACAGGTGTGCCCTACGAGCAGTACTTC. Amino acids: CASGSRPTGVPYEQYF.

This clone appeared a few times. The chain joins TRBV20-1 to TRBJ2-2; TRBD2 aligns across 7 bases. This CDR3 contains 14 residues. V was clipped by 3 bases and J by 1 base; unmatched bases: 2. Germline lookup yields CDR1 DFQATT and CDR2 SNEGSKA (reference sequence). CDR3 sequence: CSASPGGNTGELFF. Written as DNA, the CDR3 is TGCAGTGCTAGTCCGGGGGGGAACACCGGGGAGCTGTTTTTT.

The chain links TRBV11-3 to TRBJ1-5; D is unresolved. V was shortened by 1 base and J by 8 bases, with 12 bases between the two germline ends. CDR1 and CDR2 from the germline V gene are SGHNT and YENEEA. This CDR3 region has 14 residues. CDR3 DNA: TGTGCCAGCAGCTTAGGGCGAGACTTGGAGCCCCAGCATTTT. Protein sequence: CASSLGRDLEPQHF.

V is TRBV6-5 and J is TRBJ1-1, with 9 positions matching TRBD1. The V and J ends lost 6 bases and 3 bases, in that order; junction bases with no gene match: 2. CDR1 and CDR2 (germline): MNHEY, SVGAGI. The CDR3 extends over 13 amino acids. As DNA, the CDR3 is TGTGCCAGCAGAGACAGGGGGGACACTGAAGCTTTCTTT. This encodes CASRDRGDTEAFF.

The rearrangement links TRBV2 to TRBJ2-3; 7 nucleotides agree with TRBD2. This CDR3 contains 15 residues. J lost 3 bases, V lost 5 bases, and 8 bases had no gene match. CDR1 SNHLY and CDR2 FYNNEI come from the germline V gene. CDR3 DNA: TGTGCCAGCAGTTCCCGGGAGGCCCTGACAGATACGCAGTATTTT. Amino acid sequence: CASSSREALTDTQYF. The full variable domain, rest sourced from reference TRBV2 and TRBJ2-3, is EPEVTQTPSHQVTQMGQEVILRCVPISNHLYFYWYRQILGQKVEFLVSFYNNEISEKSEIFDDQFSVERPDGSNFTLKIRSTKLEDSAMYFCASSSREALTDTQYFGPGTRLTVL.

The CDR3 coding sequence is TGTGCCAGCAGTTTCACGGGCTATGGCTACACCTTC. Its protein product is CASSFTGYGYTF. The rearrangement joins TRBV12-3 or TRBV12-4 to TRBJ1-2; D is unresolved. The CDR3 has 12 amino acids. The germline V and J ends were trimmed by 3 bases and 4 bases, with 6 bases remaining between them.

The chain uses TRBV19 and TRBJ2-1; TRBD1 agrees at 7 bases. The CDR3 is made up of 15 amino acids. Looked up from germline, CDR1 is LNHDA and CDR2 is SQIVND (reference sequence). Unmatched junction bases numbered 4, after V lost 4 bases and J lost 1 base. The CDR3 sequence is CASSTDRVSYNEQFF. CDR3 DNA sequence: TGTGCCAGTAGTACCGACAGGGTGTCCTACAATGAGCAGTTCTTC.

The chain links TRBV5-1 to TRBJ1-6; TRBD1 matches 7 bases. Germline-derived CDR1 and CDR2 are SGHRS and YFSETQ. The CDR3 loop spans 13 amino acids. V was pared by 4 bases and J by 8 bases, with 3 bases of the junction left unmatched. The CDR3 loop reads CASSQGQDSPLHF. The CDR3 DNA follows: TGCGCCAGCAGCCAAGGACAGGATTCACCCCTCCACTTT.

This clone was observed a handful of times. The CDR3 DNA reads TGTGCCTGGATCCGAACTCCGGGACAGGGGTACACCGGGGAGCTGTTTTTT. Translation: CAWIRTPGQGYTGELFF. This chain joins TRBV30 and TRBJ2-2; TRBD1 aligns across 10 bases. The trim removed 4 bases at V and 3 bases at J, leaving 11 bases unmatched. The CDR3 loop spans 17 amino acids. Germline V gene data show CDR1 as GTSNPN and CDR2 as SVGIG (reference sequence). Combining the CDR3 with reference TRBV30 and TRBJ2-2 gives the whole variable domain SQTIHQWPATLVQPVGSPLSLECTVEGTSNPNLYWYRQAAGRGLQLLFYSVGIGQISSEVPQNLSASRPQDRQFILSSKKLLLSDSGFYLCAWIRTPGQGYTGELFFGEGSRLTVL.

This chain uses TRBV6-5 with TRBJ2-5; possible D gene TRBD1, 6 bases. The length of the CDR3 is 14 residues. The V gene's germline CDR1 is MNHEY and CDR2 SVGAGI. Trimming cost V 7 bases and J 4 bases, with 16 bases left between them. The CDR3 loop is CASTSTGTPETQYF. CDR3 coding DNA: TGTGCCAGCACCTCCACAGGGACCCCAGAGACCCAGTACTTC.